This TCR beta chain is drawn from a study of blood T cells in healthy people across ages. With a J-beta primer mix and a sample-barcoded 5' primer, a second PCR ran about 6 to 11 cycles. TCRdb re-called the 5' RACE reads through MiXCR, storing one row per CDR3 protein. The sample includes 910,000 or so distinct CDR3 sequences, roughly 47% of them seen just once. The V gene lost 1 base and the J gene lost 7 bases, with 14 bases spanning the gap. The CDR3 totals 14 residues. Germline values: CDR1 SGHRS, CDR2 YFSETQ. This clonotype came up a few times. The TCR sequence derives from a woman aged 60-70 years in good health. The sample taken for sequencing was blood. The gene calls are TRBV5-1 and TRBJ1-2, with a possible D match to TRBD1 (6 bases). CDR3 DNA sequence: TGCGCCAGCAGCTTGAGGGGGGCCTCTTCTGGCTACACCTTC. Translated, it gives CASSLRGASSGYTF.